The rows below give T cell receptor beta chains drawn from one sample of a study of read filtering for tumor transcriptome and immune sequencing. Via MiXCR, TCRdb re-called the reads, giving one row per CDR3 protein. The table has tens of thousands of distinct CDR3 sequences, nearly 20% seen once; the top ten hold over 11%. Sample: a population of CD138-negative cells sorted from bone marrow. The receptors stem from a donor at least 40 years old with multiple myeloma. Each CDR3 is given with its conserved first and last residue. D genes are given only for firm matches. The size of a clone is reported for some rows only, either as once, few or many, or as a class for expanded clones.

TRBV7-3	-	TRBJ1-1	many	CASSLTGSEGTEAFF	TGTGCCAGCAGCTTAACCGGCAGCGAGGGCACTGAAGCTTTCTTT
TRBV10-3	-	TRBJ2-7	many	CAIMSAGEQYF	TGTGCCATCATGAGTGCGGGGGAGCAGTACTTC
TRBV3-1	-	TRBJ1-1	few	CASSQGQYTEAFF	TGTGCCAGCAGCCAAGGCCAGTACACTGAAGCTTTCTTT
TRBV6-5	TRBD2	TRBJ2-5	few	CASSFSLAGGRETQYF	TGTGCCAGCAGTTTCAGCTTAGCGGGAGGGCGGGAGACCCAGTACTTC
TRBV7-3	TRBD2	TRBJ2-1	many	CASSSLGTSGSDWLSNEQFF	TGTGCCAGCAGCTCCCTCGGGACTAGCGGGAGTGATTGGTTATCCAATGAGCAGTTCTTC
TRBV20-1	TRBD2	TRBJ2-1	many	CSAPGLAGVFYNEQFF	TGCAGTGCTCCGGGACTAGCGGGAGTATTTTACAATGAGCAGTTCTTC
TRBV20-1	-	TRBJ1-2	-	CSAREGRIYGYTF	TGCAGTGCTAGAGAGGGGCGGATCTATGGCTACACCTTC
TRBV20-1	-	TRBJ1-4	-	CSARESDASEKLFF	TGCAGTGCTAGAGAAAGTGACGCGAGTGAAAAACTGTTTTTT
TRBV29-1	TRBD1	TRBJ2-7	many	CSVAETGGYEQYF	TGCAGCGTTGCCGAGACAGGGGGCTACGAGCAGTACTTC
TRBV3-1	-	TRBJ2-5	-	CASSPSGAERTQETQYF	TGTGCCAGCAGCCCCTCCGGGGCCGAAAGAACTCAAGAGACCCAGTACTTC
TRBV19	-	TRBJ2-1	-	CASSSGAAGHNEQFF	TGTGCCAGTAGTTCAGGGGCAGCGGGCCACAATGAGCAGTTCTTC
TRBV7-9	-	TRBJ2-1	many	CASSPRANYNEQFF	TGTGCCAGCAGCCCGAGGGCCAACTACAATGAGCAGTTCTTC
TRBV29-1	TRBD2	TRBJ2-2	many	CSVAVGLAGFTGELFF	TGCAGCGTTGCGGTCGGTCTAGCGGGATTCACCGGGGAGCTGTTTTTT
TRBV7-9	-	TRBJ1-1	-	CASSSYRDTEAFF	TGTGCCAGCAGCTCATACAGGGACACTGAAGCTTTCTTT